This T cell receptor beta chain originates from a study of T cells after yellow fever vaccination. Regarding the study as a whole: In FACS-sorted repertoires, abundant clonotypes from the bulk population could appear as contaminants.

MiXCR, applied by TCRdb to the 5' RACE reads, yields one record per CDR3 protein. The sample holds approximately 550,000 distinct CDR3 sequences, 15% to 20% seen once. This CDR3 has 14 residues. Between the trimmed V and J ends, which lost 7 bases and 5 bases, there was a span of 15 bases. Germline CDR1 MDHEN, CDR2 SYDVKM. In its sample, this clonotype was seen a few times. Its specificity is not known. V is TRBV28 and J is TRBJ2-1, with D maybe TRBD2 (6 bases). The sample consisted of PBMCs, taken 15 days after the yellow fever booster vaccination. The receptor's source is a young man who received the YFV17D yellow fever vaccine. DNA for the CDR3: TGTGCCAGCAAGGGAGGAGATCGGAACAATGAGCAGTTCTTC. It specifies CASKGGDRNNEQFF.